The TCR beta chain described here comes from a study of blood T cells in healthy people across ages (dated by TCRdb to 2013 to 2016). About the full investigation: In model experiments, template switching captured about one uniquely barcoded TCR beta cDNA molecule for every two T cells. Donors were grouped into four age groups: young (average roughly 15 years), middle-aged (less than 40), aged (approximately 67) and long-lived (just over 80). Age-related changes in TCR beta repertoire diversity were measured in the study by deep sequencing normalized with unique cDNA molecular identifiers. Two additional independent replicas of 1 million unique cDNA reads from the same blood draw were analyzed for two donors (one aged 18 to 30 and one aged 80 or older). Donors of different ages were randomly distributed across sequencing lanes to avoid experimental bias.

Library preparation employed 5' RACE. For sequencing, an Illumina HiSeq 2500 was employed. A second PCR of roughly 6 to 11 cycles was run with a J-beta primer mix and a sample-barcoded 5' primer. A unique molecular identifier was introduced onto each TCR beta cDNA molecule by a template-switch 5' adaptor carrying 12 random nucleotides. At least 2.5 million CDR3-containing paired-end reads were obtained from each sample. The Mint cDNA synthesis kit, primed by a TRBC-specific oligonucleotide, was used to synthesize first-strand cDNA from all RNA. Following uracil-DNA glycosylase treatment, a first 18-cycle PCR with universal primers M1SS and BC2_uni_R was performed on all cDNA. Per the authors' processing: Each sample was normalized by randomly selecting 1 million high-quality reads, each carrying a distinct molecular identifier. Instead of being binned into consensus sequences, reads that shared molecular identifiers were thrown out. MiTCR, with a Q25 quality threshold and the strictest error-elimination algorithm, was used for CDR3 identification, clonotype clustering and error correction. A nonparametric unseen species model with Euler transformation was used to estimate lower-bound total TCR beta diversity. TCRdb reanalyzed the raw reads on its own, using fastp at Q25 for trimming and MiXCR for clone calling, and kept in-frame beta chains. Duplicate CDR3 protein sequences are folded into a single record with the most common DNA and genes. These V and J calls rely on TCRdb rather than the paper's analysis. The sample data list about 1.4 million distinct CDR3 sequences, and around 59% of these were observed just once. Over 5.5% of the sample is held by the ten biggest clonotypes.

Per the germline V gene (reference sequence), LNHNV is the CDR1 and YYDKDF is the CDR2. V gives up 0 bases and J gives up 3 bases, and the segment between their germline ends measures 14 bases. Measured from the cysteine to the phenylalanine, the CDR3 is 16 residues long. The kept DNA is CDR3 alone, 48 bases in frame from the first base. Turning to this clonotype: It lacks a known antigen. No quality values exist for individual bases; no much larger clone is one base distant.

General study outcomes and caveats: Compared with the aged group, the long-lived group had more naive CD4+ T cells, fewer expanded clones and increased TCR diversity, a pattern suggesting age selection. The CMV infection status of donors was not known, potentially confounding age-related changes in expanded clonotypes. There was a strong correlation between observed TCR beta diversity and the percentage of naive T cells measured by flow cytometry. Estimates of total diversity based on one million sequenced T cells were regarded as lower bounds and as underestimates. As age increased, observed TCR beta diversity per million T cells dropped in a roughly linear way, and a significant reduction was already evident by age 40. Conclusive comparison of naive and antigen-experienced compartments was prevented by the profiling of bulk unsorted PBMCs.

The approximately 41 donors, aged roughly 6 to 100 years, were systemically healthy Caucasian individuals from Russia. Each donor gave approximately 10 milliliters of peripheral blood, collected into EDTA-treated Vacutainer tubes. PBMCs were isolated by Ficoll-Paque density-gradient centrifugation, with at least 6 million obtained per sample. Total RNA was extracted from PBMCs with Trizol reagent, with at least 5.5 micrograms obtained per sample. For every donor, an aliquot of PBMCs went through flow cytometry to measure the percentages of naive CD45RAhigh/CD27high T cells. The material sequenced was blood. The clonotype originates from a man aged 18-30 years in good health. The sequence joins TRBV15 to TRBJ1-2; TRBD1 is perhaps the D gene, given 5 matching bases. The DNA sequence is TGTGCCACCAGCAGAGACCATCCGGGGCATTACTATGGCTACACCTTC. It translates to CATSRDHPGHYYGYTF. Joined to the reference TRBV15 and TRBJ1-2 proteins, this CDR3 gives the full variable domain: DAMVIQNPRYQVTQFGKPVTLSCSQTLNHNVMYWYQQKSSQAPKLLFHYYDKDFNNEADTPDNFQSRRPNTSFCFLDIRSPGLGDTAMYLCATSRDHPGHYYGYTFGSGTRLTVV.